The sequence of this T cell receptor beta chain was determined in a study of vaccination effects on CD4 cells after COVID-19. Overall study: Of the BNT162b2 and mRNA-1273 vaccines, participants received two doses of one or the other. Study-level findings and limits: Marked clonal contraction was seen late after vaccination (in both infection- and vaccine-induced clones).

Only in-frame clones appear in the TCRdb table, and some are missing; sequencing was by immunoSEQ multiplex PCR. Counted here are 27,000 or so clones, around 75% occurring once; the ten biggest clones make up 20% to 25%. In this sample, this clone turned up a few times. Its antigen remains unidentified. After expansion with viral peptide pools in the ViraFEST assay, antigen-specific CD4+ T cells were sequenced. Cells that had been cultured for 10 days were the source of isolated CD4+ T cells. Vaccine recipients had no previous SARS-CoV-2 infection; their nucleocapsid antibodies were negative. The source was CD4+ T cells from PBMCs cultured with HCoV-NL63 spike peptides, collected before COVID-19 vaccination. The source of this sequence is a human donor who received a COVID-19 vaccine.

In DNA, the CDR3 is TGTGCCAGCAGCTTAGGCGGGCTAGCGGGGCCAACCGGGGAGCTGTTTTTT. Its translation is CASSLGGLAGPTGELFF. The chain combines TRBV11-2 with TRBJ2-2, with 9 nucleotides matching TRBD2. The V gene end was trimmed by 1 base and the J gene end by 5 bases; junction bases not matched to a gene: 8. The CDR3 has 17 residues. Germline V lookup: CDR1 SGHAT, CDR2 FQNNGV.